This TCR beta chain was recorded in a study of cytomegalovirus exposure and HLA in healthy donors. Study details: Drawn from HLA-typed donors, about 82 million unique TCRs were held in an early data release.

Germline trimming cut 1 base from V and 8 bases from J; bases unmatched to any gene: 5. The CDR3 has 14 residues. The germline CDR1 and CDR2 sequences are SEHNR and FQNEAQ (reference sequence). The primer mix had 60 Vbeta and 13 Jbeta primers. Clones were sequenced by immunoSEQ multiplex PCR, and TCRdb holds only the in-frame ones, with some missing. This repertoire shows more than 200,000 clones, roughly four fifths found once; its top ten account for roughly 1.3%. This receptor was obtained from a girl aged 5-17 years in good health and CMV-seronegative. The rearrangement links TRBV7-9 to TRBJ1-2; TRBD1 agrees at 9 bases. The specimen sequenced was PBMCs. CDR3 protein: CASSLVGTGNGYTF. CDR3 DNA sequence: TGTGCCAGCAGCTTAGTTGGGACAGGGAACGGCTACACCTTC.